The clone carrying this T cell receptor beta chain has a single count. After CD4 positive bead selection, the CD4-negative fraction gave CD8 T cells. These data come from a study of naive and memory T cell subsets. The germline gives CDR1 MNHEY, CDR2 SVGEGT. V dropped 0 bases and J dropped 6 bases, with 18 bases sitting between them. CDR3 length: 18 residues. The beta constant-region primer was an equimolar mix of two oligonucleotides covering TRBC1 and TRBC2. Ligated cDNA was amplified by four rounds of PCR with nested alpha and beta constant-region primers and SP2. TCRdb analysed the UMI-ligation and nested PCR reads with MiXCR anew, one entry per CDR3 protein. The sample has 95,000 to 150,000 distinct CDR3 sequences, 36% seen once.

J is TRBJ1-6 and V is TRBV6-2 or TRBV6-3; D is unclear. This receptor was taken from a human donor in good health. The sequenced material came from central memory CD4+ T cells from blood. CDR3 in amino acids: CASSYSRWSVRGNSPLHF. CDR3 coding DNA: TGTGCCAGCAGTTACTCGAGGTGGTCGGTGCGGGGTAATTCACCCCTCCACTTT.